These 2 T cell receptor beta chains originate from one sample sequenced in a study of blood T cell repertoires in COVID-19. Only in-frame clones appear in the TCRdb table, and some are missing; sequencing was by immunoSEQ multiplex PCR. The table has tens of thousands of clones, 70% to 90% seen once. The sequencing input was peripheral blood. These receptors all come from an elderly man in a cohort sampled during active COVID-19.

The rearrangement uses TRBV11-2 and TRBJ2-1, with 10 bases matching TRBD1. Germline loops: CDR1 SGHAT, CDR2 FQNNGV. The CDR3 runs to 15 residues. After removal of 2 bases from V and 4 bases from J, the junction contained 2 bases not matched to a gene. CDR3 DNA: TGTGCCAGCAGCTTAAGGACAGGGGGGTACAATGAGCAGTTCTTC. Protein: CASSLRTGGYNEQFF.

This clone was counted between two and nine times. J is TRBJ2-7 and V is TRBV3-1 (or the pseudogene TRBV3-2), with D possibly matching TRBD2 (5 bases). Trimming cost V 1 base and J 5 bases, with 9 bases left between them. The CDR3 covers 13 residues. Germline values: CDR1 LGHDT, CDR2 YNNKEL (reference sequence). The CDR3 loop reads CASSQAGVNEQYF. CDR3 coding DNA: TGTGCCAGCAGCCAAGCCGGGGTGAACGAGCAGTACTTC.